This T cell receptor beta chain was found in a study of blood T cell repertoires in COVID-19. Study context: PBMCs, B-cell-depleted T cells, or T cells provided the cDNA or gDNA that made up the material.

The CDR3 has 14 residues. Germline V lookup: CDR1 SGHAT, CDR2 FQNNGV. Trimming left V 5 bases short and J 2 bases short, with 13 bases between. Original handling: Nucleated cell number was recorded as an estimate derived from reference gene primer amplification. The method was immunoSEQ multiplex PCR; TCRdb's version includes in-frame clones alone and lacks a portion of them. V, J and clone size are those of that table, while D and trimming were read from the DNA. This sample yields some 210,000 clones, of which roughly 94% are seen a single time; under 1.5% belongs to the top ten. This clonotype was obtained from a man younger than 45 with acute or convalescent COVID-19. Sequenced: peripheral blood. V is TRBV11-2 and J is TRBJ2-7, with D hard to call. Here the CDR3 reads CASSVRRNTYEQYF. The CDR3 nucleotides are TGTGCCAGCAGCGTTCGCAGAAACACCTACGAGCAGTACTTC.